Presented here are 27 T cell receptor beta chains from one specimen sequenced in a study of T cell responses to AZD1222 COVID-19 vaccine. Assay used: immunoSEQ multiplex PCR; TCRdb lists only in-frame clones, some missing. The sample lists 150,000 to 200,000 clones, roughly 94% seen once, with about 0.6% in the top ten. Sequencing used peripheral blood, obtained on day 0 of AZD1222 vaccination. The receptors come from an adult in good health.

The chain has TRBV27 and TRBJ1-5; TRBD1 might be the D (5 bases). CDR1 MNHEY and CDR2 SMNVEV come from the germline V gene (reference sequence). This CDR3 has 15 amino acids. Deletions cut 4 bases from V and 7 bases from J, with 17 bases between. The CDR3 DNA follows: TGTGCCAGCAGTTGGGACGGAGACCCTAGACAGCCCCAGCATTTT. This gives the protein CASSWDGDPRQPQHF.

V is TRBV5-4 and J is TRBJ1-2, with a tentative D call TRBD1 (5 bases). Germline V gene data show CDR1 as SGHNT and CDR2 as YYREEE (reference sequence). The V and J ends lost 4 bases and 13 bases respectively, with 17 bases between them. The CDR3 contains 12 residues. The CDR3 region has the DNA TGTGCCAGCAGCCACCTGCGACAGTTCCGCACCTTC. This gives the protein CASSHLRQFRTF.

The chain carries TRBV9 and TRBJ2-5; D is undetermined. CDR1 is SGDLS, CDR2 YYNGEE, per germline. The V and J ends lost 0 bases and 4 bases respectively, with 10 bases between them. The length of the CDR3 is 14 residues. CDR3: CASSVDGRLETQYF. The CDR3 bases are TGTGCCAGCAGCGTAGATGGCAGGTTAGAGACCCAGTACTTC.

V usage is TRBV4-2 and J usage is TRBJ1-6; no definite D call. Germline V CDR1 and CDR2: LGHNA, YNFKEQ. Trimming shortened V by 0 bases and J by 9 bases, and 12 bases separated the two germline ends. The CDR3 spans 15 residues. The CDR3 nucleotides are TGTGCCAGCAGCCAAGATCTGGGGAGGGTTTCACCCCTCCACTTT. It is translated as CASSQDLGRVSPLHF.

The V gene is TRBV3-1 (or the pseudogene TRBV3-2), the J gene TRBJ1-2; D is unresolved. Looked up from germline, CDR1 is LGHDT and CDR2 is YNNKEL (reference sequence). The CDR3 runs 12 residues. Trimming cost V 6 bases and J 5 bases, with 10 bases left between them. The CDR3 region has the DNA TGTGCCAGCAGGCAGGCTCCATATGGCTACACCTTC. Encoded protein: CASRQAPYGYTF.

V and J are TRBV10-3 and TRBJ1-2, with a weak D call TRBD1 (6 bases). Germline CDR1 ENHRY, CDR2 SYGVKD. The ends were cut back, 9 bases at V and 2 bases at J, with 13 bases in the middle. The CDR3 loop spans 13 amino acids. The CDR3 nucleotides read TGTGCCATTGCAGGGGAACTCAACTATGGCTACACCTTC. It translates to CAIAGELNYGYTF.

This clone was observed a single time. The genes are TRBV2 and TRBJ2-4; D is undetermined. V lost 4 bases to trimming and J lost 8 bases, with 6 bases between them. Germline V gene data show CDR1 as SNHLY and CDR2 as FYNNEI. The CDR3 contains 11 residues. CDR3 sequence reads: CASSGIDIQYF. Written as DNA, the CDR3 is TGTGCCAGCAGTGGGATCGACATTCAGTACTTC.

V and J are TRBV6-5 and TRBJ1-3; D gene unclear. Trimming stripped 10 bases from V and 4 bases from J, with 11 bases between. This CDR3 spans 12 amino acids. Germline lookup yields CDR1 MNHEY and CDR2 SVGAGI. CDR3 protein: CATSPLGNTIYF. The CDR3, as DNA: TGTGCCACCTCCCCCCTGGGAAACACCATATATTTT.

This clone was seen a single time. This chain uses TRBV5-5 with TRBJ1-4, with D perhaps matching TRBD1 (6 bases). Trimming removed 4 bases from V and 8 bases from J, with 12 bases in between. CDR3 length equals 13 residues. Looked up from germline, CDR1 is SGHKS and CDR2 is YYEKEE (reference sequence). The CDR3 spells CASSLPTGEKLFF. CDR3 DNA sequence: TGTGCCAGCAGCCTCCCGACAGGCGAAAAACTGTTTTTT. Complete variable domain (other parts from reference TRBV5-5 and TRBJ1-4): DAGVTQSPTHLIKTRGQQVTLRCSPISGHKSVSWYQQVLGQGPQFIFQYYEKEERGRGNFPDRFSARQFPNYSSELNVNALLLGDSALYLCASSLPTGEKLFFGSGTQLSVL.

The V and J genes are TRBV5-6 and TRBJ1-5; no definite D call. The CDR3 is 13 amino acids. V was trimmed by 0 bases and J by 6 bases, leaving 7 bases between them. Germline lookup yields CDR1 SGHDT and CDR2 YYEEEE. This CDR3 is CASSLAVRQPQHF. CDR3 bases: TGTGCCAGCAGCTTGGCCGTCCGTCAGCCCCAGCATTTT.

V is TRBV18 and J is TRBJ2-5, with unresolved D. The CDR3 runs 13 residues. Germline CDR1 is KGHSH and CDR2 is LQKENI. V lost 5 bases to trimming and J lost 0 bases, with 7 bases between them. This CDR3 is CASSTVNQETQYF. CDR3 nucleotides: TGTGCCAGCTCAACTGTGAACCAAGAGACCCAGTACTTC.

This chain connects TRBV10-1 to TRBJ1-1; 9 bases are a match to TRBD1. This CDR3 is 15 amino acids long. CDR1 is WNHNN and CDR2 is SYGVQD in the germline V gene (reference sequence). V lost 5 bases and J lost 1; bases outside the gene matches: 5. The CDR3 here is CASSPGTGKNTEAFF. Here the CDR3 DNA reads TGCGCCAGCAGTCCCGGGACAGGGAAGAACACTGAAGCTTTCTTT.

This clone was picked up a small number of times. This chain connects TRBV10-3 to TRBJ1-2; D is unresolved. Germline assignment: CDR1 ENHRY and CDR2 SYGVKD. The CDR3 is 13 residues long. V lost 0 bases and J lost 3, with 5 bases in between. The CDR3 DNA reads TGTGCCATCAGTGAGTCGCCTGACTATGGCTACACCTTC. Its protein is CAISESPDYGYTF.

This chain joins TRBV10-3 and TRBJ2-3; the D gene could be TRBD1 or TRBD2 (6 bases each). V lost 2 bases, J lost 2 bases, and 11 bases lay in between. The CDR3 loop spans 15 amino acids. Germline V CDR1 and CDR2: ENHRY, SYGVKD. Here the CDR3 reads CAISEEGGPTDTQYF. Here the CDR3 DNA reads TGTGCCATCAGTGAGGAGGGGGGACCCACAGATACGCAGTATTTT.

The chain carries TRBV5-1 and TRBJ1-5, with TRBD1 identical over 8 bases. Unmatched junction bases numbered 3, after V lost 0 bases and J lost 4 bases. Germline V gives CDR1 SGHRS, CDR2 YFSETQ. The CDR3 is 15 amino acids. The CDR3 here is CASSLEGQVNQPQHF. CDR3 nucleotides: TGCGCCAGCAGCTTGGAGGGACAGGTAAATCAGCCCCAGCATTTT.

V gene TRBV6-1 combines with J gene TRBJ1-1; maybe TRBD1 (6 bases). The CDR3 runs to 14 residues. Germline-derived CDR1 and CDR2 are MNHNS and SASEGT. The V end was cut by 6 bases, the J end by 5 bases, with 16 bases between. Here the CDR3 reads CASSRTGTGTEAFF. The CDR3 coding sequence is TGTGCCAGCAGCCGAACAGGTACAGGGACTGAAGCTTTCTTT.

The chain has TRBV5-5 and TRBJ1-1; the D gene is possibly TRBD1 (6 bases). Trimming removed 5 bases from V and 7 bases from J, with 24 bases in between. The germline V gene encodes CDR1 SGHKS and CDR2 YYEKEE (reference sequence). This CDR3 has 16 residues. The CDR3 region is CASSQGGAPGGHEAFF. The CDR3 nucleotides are TGTGCCAGCAGTCAAGGGGGGGCACCCGGGGGCCATGAAGCTTTCTTT.

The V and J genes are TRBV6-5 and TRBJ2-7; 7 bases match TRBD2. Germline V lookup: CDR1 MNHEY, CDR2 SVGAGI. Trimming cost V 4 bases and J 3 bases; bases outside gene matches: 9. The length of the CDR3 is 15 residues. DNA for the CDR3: TGTGCCAGCAGTTCAAAAGCGGGATCCAGCTACGAGCAGTACTTC. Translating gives CASSSKAGSSYEQYF.

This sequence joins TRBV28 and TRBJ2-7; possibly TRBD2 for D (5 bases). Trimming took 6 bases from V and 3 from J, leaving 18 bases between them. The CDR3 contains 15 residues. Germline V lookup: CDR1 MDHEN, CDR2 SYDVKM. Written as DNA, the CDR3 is TGTGCCAGCAGCCCCTGGCGTCGGACTGGCTACGAGCAGTACTTC. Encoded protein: CASSPWRRTGYEQYF. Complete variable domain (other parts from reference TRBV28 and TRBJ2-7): DVKVTQSSRYLVKRTGEKVFLECVQDMDHENMFWYRQDPGLGLRLIYFSYDVKMKEKGDIPEGYSVSREKKERFSLILESASTNQTSMYLCASSPWRRTGYEQYFGPGTRLTVT.

CDR3 region: CASGWGPEAFF. In nucleotides, the CDR3 is TGTGCCAGCGGGTGGGGGCCTGAAGCTTTCTTT. The chain has TRBV28 and TRBJ1-1; possibly TRBD1 for D (6 bases). Germline CDR1 is MDHEN and CDR2 is SYDVKM. V lost 8 bases and J 6 bases, leaving 10 bases between the germline ends. The CDR3 extends over 11 amino acids. Full variable domain (remainder filled in from reference TRBV28 and TRBJ1-1): DVKVTQSSRYLVKRTGEKVFLECVQDMDHENMFWYRQDPGLGLRLIYFSYDVKMKEKGDIPEGYSVSREKKERFSLILESASTNQTSMYLCASGWGPEAFFGQGTRLTVV.

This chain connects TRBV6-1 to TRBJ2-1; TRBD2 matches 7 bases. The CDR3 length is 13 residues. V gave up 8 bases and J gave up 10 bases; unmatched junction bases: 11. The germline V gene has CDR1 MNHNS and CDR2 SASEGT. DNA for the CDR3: TGTGCCAGCCAAGGGCTAGCGGCAGGGGAGCAGTTCTTC. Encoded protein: CASQGLAAGEQFF.

The DNA of the CDR3 is TGTGCCAGCAGTTCCCCCTCCCACGAGTATAATTCACCCCTCCACTTT. This encodes CASSSPSHEYNSPLHF. V is TRBV27 and J is TRBJ1-6; no firm D call. Trimming left V 4 bases short and J 4 bases short, with 14 bases between. The CDR3 loop spans 16 amino acids. The germline V gene has CDR1 MNHEY and CDR2 SMNVEV (reference sequence).

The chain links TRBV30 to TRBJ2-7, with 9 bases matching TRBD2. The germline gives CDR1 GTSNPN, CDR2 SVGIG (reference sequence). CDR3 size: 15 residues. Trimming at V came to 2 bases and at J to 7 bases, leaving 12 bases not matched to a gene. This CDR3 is CAWSPSGALFGEQYF. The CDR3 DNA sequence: TGTGCCTGGAGTCCTAGCGGGGCCCTCTTCGGGGAGCAGTACTTC. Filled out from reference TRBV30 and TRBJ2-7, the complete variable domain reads SQTIHQWPATLVQPVGSPLSLECTVEGTSNPNLYWYRQAAGRGLQLLFYSVGIGQISSEVPQNLSASRPQDRQFILSSKKLLLSDSGFYLCAWSPSGALFGEQYFGPGTRLTVT.

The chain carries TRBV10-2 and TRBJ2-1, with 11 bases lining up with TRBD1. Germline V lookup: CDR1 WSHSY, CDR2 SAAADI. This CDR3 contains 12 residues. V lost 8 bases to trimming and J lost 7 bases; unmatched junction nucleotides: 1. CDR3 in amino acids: CASGTGGNEQFF. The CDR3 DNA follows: TGCGCCAGCGGGACAGGGGGTAATGAGCAGTTCTTC.

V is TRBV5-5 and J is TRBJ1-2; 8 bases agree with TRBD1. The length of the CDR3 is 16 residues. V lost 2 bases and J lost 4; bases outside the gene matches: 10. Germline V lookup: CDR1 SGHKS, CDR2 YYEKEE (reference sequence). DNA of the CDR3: TGTGCCAGCAGCTTTTCGGAGACAGGGGTTCCCTATGGCTACACCTTC. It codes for CASSFSETGVPYGYTF.

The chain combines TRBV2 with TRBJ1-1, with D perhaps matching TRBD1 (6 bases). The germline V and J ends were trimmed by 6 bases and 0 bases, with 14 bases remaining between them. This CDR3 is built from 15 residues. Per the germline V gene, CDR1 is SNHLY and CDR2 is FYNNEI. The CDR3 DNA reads TGTGCCAGCAGGAAGGGGGGGCGAATGAACACTGAAGCTTTCTTT. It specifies CASRKGGRMNTEAFF. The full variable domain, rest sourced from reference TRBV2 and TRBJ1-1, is EPEVTQTPSHQVTQMGQEVILRCVPISNHLYFYWYRQILGQKVEFLVSFYNNEISEKSEIFDDQFSVERPDGSNFTLKIRSTKLEDSAMYFCASRKGGRMNTEAFFGQGTRLTVV.

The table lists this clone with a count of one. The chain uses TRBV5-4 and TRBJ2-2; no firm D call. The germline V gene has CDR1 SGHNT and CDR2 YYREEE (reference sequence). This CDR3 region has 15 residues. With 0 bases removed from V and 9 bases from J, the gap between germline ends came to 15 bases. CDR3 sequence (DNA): TGTGCCAGCAGCTTGGGTAAAAACAGCCCCCGGGAGCTGTTTTTT. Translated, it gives CASSLGKNSPRELFF.